Listed here are 3 T cell receptor beta chains from one sample, sequenced in a study of cytomegalovirus exposure and HLA in healthy donors (dated by TCRdb to 2016 to 2017). Library method: the immunoSEQ multiplex PCR assay. For the multiplex PCR, a mixture combining 60 forward primers for TCR Vbeta segments and 13 reverse primers for TCR Jbeta segments was used. TCRdb mirrors the immuneACCESS table, restricted to in-frame sequences. Some clones are absent from its copies; in checked studies, under half trace to an unresolved V gene, and the reason for the others is unknown. This sample is represented by around 95,000 clones; around 76% of them were singletons. 10% of the sample rests with the top ten. The sample comprised PBMCs. These receptors were collected from a man aged 25-40 years in good health and CMV-seropositive.

This sequence joins TRBV30 and TRBJ1-5, with D hard to call. The CDR3 is 14 residues long. Germline CDR1 GTSNPN, CDR2 SVGIG (reference sequence). Trimming stripped 5 bases from V and 5 bases from J, with 16 bases between. CDR3 bases: TGTGCCTGGGATCGCGCGGGTCGACATCAGCCCCAGCATTTT. This sequence encodes CAWDRAGRHQPQHF.

The CDR3 protein is CASSLSQSYEQYF. CDR3 DNA: TGCGCCAGCAGCTTGTCACAGAGCTACGAGCAGTACTTC. The chain links TRBV5-1 to TRBJ2-7; no clear D gene. Trimming stripped 1 base from V and 3 bases from J, with 8 bases between. The germline CDR1 and CDR2 sequences are SGHRS and YFSETQ. The CDR3 runs 13 residues.

This chain links TRBV6-6 with TRBJ1-2, with D possibly matching TRBD1 (6 bases). V lost 2 bases and J 4 bases, leaving 14 bases between the germline ends. From germline, CDR1 is MNHNY and CDR2 SVGAGI (reference sequence). CDR3 size: 15 residues. CDR3 coding DNA: TGTGCCAGCAGTTACCTGGACAGAGAATCCTATGGCTACACCTTC. It yields the protein CASSYLDRESYGYTF.